Shown below are 3 T cell receptor beta chains from a single sample sequenced in a study of CXCR3-negative and CXCR3-positive naive CD8 T cells. Researchers prepared the TRB cDNA libraries using 5' RACE with UMI labels. TCRdb re-called the 5' RACE reads, yielding one record per CDR3 amino acid sequence without DNA. This sample's table reports 45,000 to 60,000 distinct CDR3 sequences. The material sequenced was naive CXCR3- CD8+ T cells from blood. Regarding subset: CD45RO-CCR7+CD27+CD95- naive CD8+ T cells lacking CXCR3 (TNR3-). Receptors originate from a human donor in good health. Some clones in this sample may be carry-over from other donors' samples.

This sequence joins TRBV29-1 and TRBJ2-1; TCRdb returns TRBD2, unconfirmable since there is no DNA. Germline V gene data show CDR1 as SQVTM and CDR2 as ANQGSEA. This CDR3 contains 15 residues. The CDR3 loop reads CSVEDRLAGVPEQFF.

This sequence joins TRBV12-3 or TRBV12-4 and TRBJ1-2; TCRdb picks TRBD1, but there is no DNA to check that call. The CDR3 consists of 15 residues. The CDR3 here is CASSPPVGGYYGYTF.

This rearrangement joins TRBV7-9 to TRBJ2-1; no DNA is available, so the TRBD1 call from TCRdb remains unchecked. The CDR3 sequence is 15 residues long. Germline-derived CDR1 and CDR2 are SEHNR and FQNEAQ (reference sequence). The CDR3 region is CASSFRGAGYNEQFF.